The rows below give T cell receptor beta chains drawn from one sample of a study of T cells in Graves' hyperthyroidism and ophthalmopathy. TCRdb passed the multiplex PCR reads through MiXCR, listing each CDR3 protein once. The sample shows over 250,000 distinct CDR3 sequences, 25% to 30% of them seen only once. Specimen: blood. These receptor sequences come from a man aged 35-49 years with Graves' hyperthyroidism that later progressed to Graves' ophthalmopathy. Each CDR3 is given with its conserved first and last residue. D genes are given only for firm matches. Size is omitted from some rows. Given values are once, few, many or a class for expanded clones.

TRBJ1-6 TRBV6-5 . . TGTGCCAGCAGTTCACAGGGATCCGGCTCCTATAATTCACCCCTCCACTTT CASSSQGSGSYNSPLHF
TRBJ2-7 TRBV12-3/TRBV12-4 TRBD1 . TGTGCCAGCAGTTACTCGATCGGGACAGGGGTTTTCGAGCAGTACTTC CASSYSIGTGVFEQYF
TRBJ2-5 TRBV4-3 TRBD1 . TGCGCCAGCAGCCAGGAAAGGACAGGGTTAGGAGAGACCCAGTACTTC CASSQERTGLGETQYF
TRBJ1-6 TRBV6-5 . many TGTGCCAGCAGTACTCGACAGGAGGGGAATTCACCCCTCCACTTT CASSTRQEGNSPLHF
TRBJ2-2 TRBV30 . many TGTGCCTGGGGGAGGGTCAGGGGGCACACCGGGGAGCTGTTTTTT CAWGRVRGHTGELFF
TRBJ1-3 TRBV3-1 . many TGTGCCAGCAGCCAAGGCGCTCGTGGAAACACCATATATTTT CASSQGARGNTIYF
TRBJ2-5 TRBV20-1 . many TGCAGTGCTAGAGACAGGCGTAGCCAAGAGACCCAGTACTTC CSARDRRSQETQYF
TRBJ1-1 TRBV10-1 . many TGCGCCAGCAGTGACACCAGGAGCATGAACACTGAAGCTTTCTTT CASSDTRSMNTEAFF
TRBJ2-5 TRBV7-9 . many TGTGCCAGCAGCCCGGGACTCCGAATGGGAGAGACCCAGTACTTC CASSPGLRMGETQYF
TRBJ2-3 TRBV3-1 TRBD2 few TGTGCCAGCAGCCAAGATCGACTAGCGGGAGTAGATACGCAGTATTTT CASSQDRLAGVDTQYF
TRBJ1-1 TRBV28 . . TGTGCCAGCAGCCGCCACAGGGAGGCTGAAGCTTTCTTT CASSRHREAEAFF
TRBJ1-1 TRBV13 . many TGTGCCAGCAGCCCACGCGAGGGTACGGCTTTCTTT CASSPREGTAFF
TRBJ2-5 TRBV11-3 . . TGTGCCAGCAGCTTAGACCCAGCCGGGACCCAGTACTTC CASSLDPAGTQYF
TRBJ1-2 TRBV7-9 . many TGTGCCAGCAGCTTAGCCACGGACGGAGGCTACACCTTC CASSLATDGGYTF
TRBJ2-7 TRBV10-3 . many TGTGCCATCAGTGAGTTTCAGTCGAGATCCTACGAGCAGTACTTC CAISEFQSRSYEQYF
TRBJ1-1 TRBV14 TRBD1 many TGTGCCAGCAGTCAGGATCTTGGGACAGCGAACACTGAAGCTTTCTTT CASSQDLGTANTEAFF
TRBJ1-2 TRBV28 TRBD1 . TGTGCCAGCAGTTCTCCGGGACAGGCCTACTATGGCTACACCTTC CASSSPGQAYYGYTF
TRBJ1-1 TRBV30 . many TGTGCCTGGAGGGTGCCCGACGGGATGAACACTGAAGCTTTCTTT CAWRVPDGMNTEAFF